A selection of T cell receptor beta chains follows, all from one sample in a study of T cells after yellow fever vaccination. TCRdb reprocessed the 5' RACE reads via MiXCR and lists one record per CDR3 protein. This sample has 400,000 to 650,000 distinct CDR3 sequences, with 20% to 25% found just once. The sample consisted of PBMCs, taken approximately 20 days after the first yellow fever vaccination. These TCRs come from a man between 18 and 29 years old who received the YFV17D yellow fever vaccine. Each CDR3 is given with its conserved first and last residue. A D gene is named only where the DNA matches it firmly. The size field is filled for only some rows; it gives once, few, many or a size class.

>TRBJ2-4|once|13|.|TRBV27
CASSFLAKNIQYF
TGTGCCAGCAGTTTTCTAGCCAAAAACATTCAGTACTTC
>TRBJ2-2|.|15|.|TRBV5-1
CASSLGVAETGELFF
TGCGCCAGCAGCTTGGGAGTTGCAGAGACCGGGGAGCTGTTTTTT
>TRBJ2-3|few|16|TRBD2|TRBV28
CASSPPGGARADTQYF
TGTGCCAGCAGTCCTCCGGGGGGGGCTCGCGCAGATACGCAGTATTTT
>TRBJ2-1|.|16|TRBD1|TRBV4-3
CASSQEGTGTYNEQFF
TGCGCCAGCAGCCAAGAGGGGACAGGAACCTACAATGAGCAGTTCTTC
>TRBJ2-5|.|13|.|TRBV29-1
CSVDGRGWETQYF
TGCAGCGTTGACGGCAGGGGTTGGGAGACCCAGTACTTC
>TRBJ2-2|few|15|TRBD2|TRBV10-3
CASHPGGRNTGELFF
TGTGCCAGCCACCCGGGGGGGCGAAACACCGGGGAGCTGTTTTTT
>TRBJ1-2|.|13|.|TRBV20-1
CSAREGAGSGYTF
TGCAGTGCTAGAGAGGGGGCGGGGAGTGGCTACACCTTC
>TRBJ2-7|.|11|.|TRBV12-3/TRBV12-4
CASSTGTEQYF
TGTGCCAGCAGTACGGGGACAGAGCAGTACTTC
>TRBJ2-4|few|14|.|TRBV28
CASSSRAVKNIQYF
TGTGCCAGCAGTAGCAGGGCTGTCAAAAACATTCAGTACTTC
>TRBJ2-5|many|16|TRBD2|TRBV12-3/TRBV12-4
CASSTHELAGQETQYF
TGTGCCAGCAGTACCCACGAACTAGCGGGACAAGAGACCCAGTACTTC
>TRBJ2-7|few|21|TRBD2|TRBV3-1
CASSHLKNGTSGFSISYEQYF
TGTGCCAGCAGCCACTTAAAGAATGGGACTAGCGGTTTTTCAATCTCCTACGAGCAGTACTTC
>TRBJ2-5|few|15|.|TRBV6-5
CASSYQSGQSGTQYF
TGTGCCAGCAGTTACCAATCCGGGCAAAGTGGGACCCAGTACTTC
>TRBJ2-2|few|15|.|TRBV5-6
CASSFGRANTGELFF
TGTGCCAGCAGCTTCGGCAGGGCGAACACCGGGGAGCTGTTTTTT
>TRBJ2-1|.|15|.|TRBV20-1
CSALNLDLANNEQFF
TGCAGTGCTCTCAATTTAGACTTGGCTAACAATGAGCAGTTCTTC
>TRBJ2-1|.|15|.|TRBV5-4
CASGGDLPSYNEQFF
TGTGCCAGCGGCGGTGACTTGCCCTCCTACAATGAGCAGTTCTTC
>TRBJ2-3|.|14|.|TRBV5-1
CASSYAPSTDTQYF
TGCGCCAGCAGCTATGCCCCCAGTACAGATACGCAGTATTTT
>TRBJ1-2|many|13|TRBD1|TRBV29-1
CSVAGQGADGYTF
TGCAGCGTTGCGGGACAGGGGGCTGATGGCTACACCTTC
>TRBJ1-6|.|16|.|TRBV9
CASSASGTNLYSPLHF
TGTGCCAGCAGCGCCAGTGGGACTAATCTGTATTCACCCCTCCACTTT
>TRBJ2-7|.|16|.|TRBV9
CASSKLARVPSYEQYF
TGTGCCAGCAGCAAATTAGCCCGGGTACCCTCCTACGAGCAGTACTTC
>TRBJ2-3|.|15|TRBD2|TRBV27
CASSGLAGAPDTQYF
TGTGCCAGCAGCGGACTAGCGGGGGCCCCGGATACGCAGTATTTT
>TRBJ2-7|many|15|TRBD1|TRBV6-2/TRBV6-3
CASSYQGESSYEQYF
TGTGCCAGCAGTTACCAGGGGGAGAGCTCCTACGAGCAGTACTTC
>TRBJ2-3|.|16|.|TRBV7-2
CASSLGGWDNGRTQYF
TGTGCCAGCAGCTTAGGGGGGTGGGACAACGGGCGTACGCAGTATTTT
>TRBJ1-1|few|15|TRBD1|TRBV24-1
CATSEGTVWNTEAFF
TGTGCCACCAGTGAAGGGACAGTATGGAACACTGAAGCTTTCTTT
>TRBJ2-1|.|15|.|TRBV6-1
CASSDTGKRVNEQFF
TGTGCCAGCAGCGACACAGGGAAAAGGGTCAATGAGCAGTTCTTC
>TRBJ2-6|many|16|.|TRBV4-3
CASSQDSPSGANVLTF
TGCGCCAGCAGCCAGGACAGTCCCTCTGGGGCCAACGTCCTGACTTTC
>TRBJ2-7|.|16|TRBD1|TRBV20-1
CSARDEVDRGTYEQYF
TGCAGTGCTAGAGATGAGGTGGACAGGGGCACCTACGAGCAGTACTTC
>TRBJ2-2|.|17|.|TRBV4-3
CASSQDVRLKNTGELFF
TGCGCCAGCAGCCAAGATGTGCGCCTAAAGAACACCGGGGAGCTGTTTTTT
>TRBJ1-2|few|16|.|TRBV12-3/TRBV12-4
CASSSTHRATFYGYTF
TGTGCCAGCAGTTCAACCCACAGGGCTACCTTCTATGGCTACACCTTC
>TRBJ2-2|.|16|TRBD1|TRBV9
CASSIRDRSHTGELFF
TGTGCCAGCAGCATCCGGGACAGGTCGCACACCGGGGAGCTGTTTTTT
>TRBJ2-3|.|17|TRBD2|TRBV9
CASSVVVGGSFTDTQYF
TGTGCCAGCAGCGTAGTTGTCGGGGGGTCCTTCACAGATACGCAGTATTTT
>TRBJ2-1|few|18|.|TRBV4-1
CASSQANLVGSSYNEQFF
TGCGCCAGCAGCCAAGCCAATCTGGTCGGGAGCTCCTACAATGAGCAGTTCTTC
>TRBJ2-2|.|13|.|TRBV10-3
CALQARGTGELFF
TGTGCCCTTCAGGCGCGGGGCACCGGGGAGCTGTTTTTT
>TRBJ2-5|few|18|TRBD2|TRBV20-1
CSARDTSGGAQGRETQYF
TGCAGTGCTAGAGATACTAGCGGGGGGGCCCAAGGTCGGGAGACCCAGTACTTC
>TRBJ1-4|few|15|.|TRBV5-5
CASRPSAALNEKLFF
TGTGCCAGCAGACCGTCCGCAGCCCTTAATGAAAAACTGTTTTTT
>TRBJ2-3|.|12|.|TRBV6-6
CATGALAGTQYF
TGTGCCACCGGGGCCTTAGCCGGTACGCAGTATTTT
>TRBJ2-2|few|14|TRBD2|TRBV20-1
CSALNSGGPGELFF
TGCAGTGCACTCAACTCGGGGGGGCCCGGGGAGCTGTTTTTT
>TRBJ2-7|few|11|.|TRBV6-5
CATRMAYEQYF
TGTGCCACGCGCATGGCCTACGAGCAGTACTTC
>TRBJ2-2|few|17|TRBD2|TRBV7-8
CASSLAWRGASTGELFF
TGTGCCAGCAGCTTAGCTTGGCGGGGGGCCTCTACCGGGGAGCTGTTTTTT
>TRBJ2-3|few|12|.|TRBV6-5
CASSGRGHTQYF
TGTGCCAGCAGCGGCCGGGGGCATACGCAGTATTTT
>TRBJ2-1|many|15|.|TRBV5-1
CASSWGAGAYNEQFF
TGCGCCAGCAGCTGGGGGGCGGGGGCCTACAATGAGCAGTTCTTC
>TRBJ2-3|few|12|.|TRBV24-1
CATSDWADTQYF
TGTGCCACCAGTGATTGGGCAGATACGCAGTATTTT
>TRBJ2-1|.|15|TRBD2|TRBV7-9
CASSLWGLSNNEQFF
TGTGCCAGCAGCTTATGGGGACTATCAAACAATGAGCAGTTCTTC
>TRBJ2-1|many|13|.|TRBV6-1
CASRDQSYNEQFF
TGTGCCAGCAGGGATCAGAGCTACAATGAGCAGTTCTTC
>TRBJ2-1|.|11|.|TRBV6-5
CASSRGFEQFF
TGTGCCAGCAGCAGGGGTTTTGAGCAGTTCTTC
>TRBJ2-5|few|14|.|TRBV5-6
CASSFTGAGETQYF
TGTGCCAGCAGCTTCACAGGGGCGGGGGAGACCCAGTACTTC